This T cell receptor (beta chain) is from a study of STAT5B mutations in CD4+ large granular lymphocyte leukemia (dated by TCRdb to 2022 to 2024). Concerning the study at large: Among healthy controls, the CDR3 'QG' motif was associated with a particular HLA allele. The study compared the TCRbeta repertoires of patients with CD4+ T-cell large granular lymphocyte leukemia against the TCRbeta repertoires of healthy blood donors. Flow cytometry on FACSCanto II or FACSVerse showed that the purified fractions were more than 95% pure among lymphocytes.

The healthy controls were 35 or so blood donors, and the buffy coats of these donors were supplied by the Finnish Red Cross blood service. All TCR-sequenced material derived from peripheral blood: patient blood samples and healthy donor buffy coats. Ficoll-Hypaque gradient centrifugation was used to isolate peripheral blood mononuclear cells. CD4+ cells were purified magnetically from the buffy coats of healthy controls. Genomic DNA was extracted with the Gentra Puregene Cell and Tissue kit and quantified on a Qubit 2.0 fluorometer. Paper-wide results and their limitations: Greater clonality appeared to be present in CD4-sorted patient repertoires than in healthy CD4+ repertoires, and the difference was retained after the putative leukemic clones were removed. The main leukemic clonotypes were found to be private to each patient, although about 25% of the main leukemic clonotypes were detected at low frequency in the non-leukemic repertoires of other patients. The data were not HLA-matched, and the relatively small sample size could explain the higher clonality seen in CD4+ compared with CD8+ T-LGLL. Enrichment of TRBV06-family usage was observed among the top patient clones (8/27) relative to healthy controls (2/35).

TCRbeta rearrangements were sequenced from genomic DNA using the immunoSEQ assay at survey resolution. Under the source paper's analysis protocol: A lowest detectable productive clonotype frequency of 2.59 x 10-5 was observed in the TCR sequencing data. Only productive TCRbeta rearrangements, meaning sequences that were complete and in-frame, were kept for the analyses. The clonality of each sample was calculated as Simpson clonality in the immunoSEQ Analyzer version 3.0. Clones were grouped by frequency into very rare, small, medium, large (1-20%) or hyperexpanded (>20%) categories. OLGA 1.2.3 estimated generation probabilities, VDJtools produced V-gene circos plots, VDJdb was queried for specificities, and GLIPH identified CDR3 motifs. Not all clones reach the TCRdb copy of this immuneACCESS table, which keeps in-frame sequences only. Checked studies attribute under half of the gap to unresolved V genes and leave the rest unexplained. That table gives V, J and clone size, and the DNA gave D and trimming. In all, the sample holds around 50,000 clones, and roughly 84% of those were seen once. Clones ranked in the top ten supply 0.3% to 0.45% of the sample.

Remarks on this clone: There is no known antigen for this receptor. No per-base quality is available; no much larger clone lies one base away.

Spanning cysteine to phenylalanine, the CDR3 consists of 18 amino acids. Left in the record is the CDR3 DNA by itself, 54 bases read in frame from the first base. CDR1 is given as SNHLY and CDR2 as FYNNEI, both from the germline V gene. Trimmed from V: 2 bases; trimmed from J: 3 bases; junction bases lacking a gene match: 12. This sequence uses TRBV2 and TRBJ1-5, and TRBD1 aligns with 8 junction nucleotides. Sequencing was done on a sample of CD4+ T cells from blood buffy coats. This TCR derives from a human donor in good health. The sequence in DNA is TGTGCCAGCAGTGAATCCCCGTGGGAGACAGGGGCCAATCAGCCCCAGCATTTT. Its protein reads: CASSESPWETGANQPQHF.